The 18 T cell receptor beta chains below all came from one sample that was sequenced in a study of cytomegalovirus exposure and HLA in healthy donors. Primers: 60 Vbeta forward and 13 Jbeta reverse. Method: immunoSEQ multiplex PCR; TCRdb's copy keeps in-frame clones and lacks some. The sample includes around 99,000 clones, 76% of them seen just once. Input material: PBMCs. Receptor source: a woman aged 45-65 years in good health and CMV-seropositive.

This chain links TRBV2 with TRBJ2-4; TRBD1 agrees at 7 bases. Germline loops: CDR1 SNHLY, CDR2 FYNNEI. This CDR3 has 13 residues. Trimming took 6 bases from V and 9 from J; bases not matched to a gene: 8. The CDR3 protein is CASSLGQYSIQYF. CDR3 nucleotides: TGTGCCAGCAGCTTGGGACAGTATAGCATTCAGTACTTC.

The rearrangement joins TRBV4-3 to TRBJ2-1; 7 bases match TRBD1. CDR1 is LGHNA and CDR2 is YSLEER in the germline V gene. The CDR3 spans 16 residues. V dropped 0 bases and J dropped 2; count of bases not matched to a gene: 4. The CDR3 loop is CASSQDAQGTYNEQFF. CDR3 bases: TGCGCCAGCAGCCAAGATGCACAGGGGACCTACAATGAGCAGTTCTTC.

CDR3 coding DNA: TGTGCCAGCAGCGTAGAACATTCAGCCTACGAGCAGTACTTC. Amino acid sequence: CASSVEHSAYEQYF. The chain employs TRBV9 and TRBJ2-7; D unclear. V lost 0 bases and J 2 bases, leaving 9 bases between the germline ends. The germline CDR1 and CDR2 sequences are SGDLS and YYNGEE. There are 14 residues in the CDR3. Full variable domain (rest looked up from reference TRBV9 and TRBJ2-7): DSGVTQTPKHLITATGQRVTLRCSPRSGDLSVYWYQQSLDQGLQFLIQYYNGEERAKGNILERFSAQQFPDLHSELNLSSLELGDSALYFCASSVEHSAYEQYFGPGTRLTVT.

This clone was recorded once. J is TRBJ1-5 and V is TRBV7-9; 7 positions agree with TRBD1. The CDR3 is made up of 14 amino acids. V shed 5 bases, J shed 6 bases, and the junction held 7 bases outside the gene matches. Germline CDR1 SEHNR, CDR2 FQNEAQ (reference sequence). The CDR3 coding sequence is TGTGCCAGCAGCAGGACAGGTGGGCGTCAGCCCCAGCATTTT. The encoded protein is CASSRTGGRQPQHF.

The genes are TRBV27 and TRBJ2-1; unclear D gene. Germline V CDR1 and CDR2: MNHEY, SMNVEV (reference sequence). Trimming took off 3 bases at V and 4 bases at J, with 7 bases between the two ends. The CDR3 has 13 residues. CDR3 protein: CASSLSLYNEQFF. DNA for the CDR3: TGTGCCAGCAGTTTGTCTCTTTACAATGAGCAGTTCTTC.

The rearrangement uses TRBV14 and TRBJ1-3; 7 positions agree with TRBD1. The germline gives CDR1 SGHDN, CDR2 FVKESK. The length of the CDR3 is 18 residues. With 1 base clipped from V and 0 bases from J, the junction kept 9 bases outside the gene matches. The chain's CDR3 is CASSQVGVYRGSGNTIYF. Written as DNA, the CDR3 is TGTGCCAGCAGCCAAGTGGGTGTTTACAGGGGCTCTGGAAACACCATATATTTT. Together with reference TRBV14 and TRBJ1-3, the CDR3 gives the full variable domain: EAGVTQFPSHSVIEKGQTVTLRCDPISGHDNLYWYRRVMGKEIKFLLHFVKESKQDESGMPNNRFLAERTGGTYSTLKVQPAELEDSGVYFCASSQVGVYRGSGNTIYFGEGSWLTVV.

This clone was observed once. In nucleotides, the CDR3 is TGCGCCAGCAGCTTGGGGTCAGGGGCTAACACTGAAGCTTTCTTT. Residues: CASSLGSGANTEAFF. The chain carries TRBV5-1 and TRBJ1-1; D is perhaps TRBD1 (6 bases). Germline CDR1 reads SGHRS; CDR2 reads YFSETQ. CDR3 length: 15 amino acids. The V end lost 0 bases, the J end lost 2 bases, and 11 bases lay between the germline ends. Drawing the rest from reference TRBV5-1 and TRBJ1-1, the complete variable domain is KAGVTQTPRYLIKTRGQQVTLSCSPISGHRSVSWYQQTPGQGLQFLFEYFSETQRNKGNFPGRFSGRQFSNSRSEMNVSTLELGDSALYLCASSLGSGANTEAFFGQGTRLTVV.

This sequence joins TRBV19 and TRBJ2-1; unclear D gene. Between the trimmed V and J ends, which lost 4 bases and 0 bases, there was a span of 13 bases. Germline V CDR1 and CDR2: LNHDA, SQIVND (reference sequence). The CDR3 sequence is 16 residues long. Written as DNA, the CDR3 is TGTGCCAGTAGTACGCCCGGGTATAGCTCCTACAATGAGCAGTTCTTC. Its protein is CASSTPGYSSYNEQFF.

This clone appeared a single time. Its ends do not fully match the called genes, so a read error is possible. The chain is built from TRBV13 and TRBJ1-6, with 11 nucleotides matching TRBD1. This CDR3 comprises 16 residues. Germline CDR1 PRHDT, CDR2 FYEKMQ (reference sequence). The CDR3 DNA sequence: TGTGCCAGCAGCTCAAGGGACAGGGGGTTCTATTCCCCCCTCCACTTT. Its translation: CASSSRDRGFYSPLHF.

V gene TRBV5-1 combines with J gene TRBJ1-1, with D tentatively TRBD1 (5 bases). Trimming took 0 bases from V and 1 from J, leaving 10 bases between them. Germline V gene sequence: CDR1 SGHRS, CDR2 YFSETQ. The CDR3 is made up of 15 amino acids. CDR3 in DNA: TGCGCCAGCAGCTTGGTGAGCAGGGCGAACACTGAAGCTTTCTTT. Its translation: CASSLVSRANTEAFF.

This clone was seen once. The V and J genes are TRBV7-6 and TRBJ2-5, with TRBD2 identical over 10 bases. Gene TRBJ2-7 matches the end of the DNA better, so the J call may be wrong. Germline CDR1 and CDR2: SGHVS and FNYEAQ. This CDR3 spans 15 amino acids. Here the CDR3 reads CASSWKREGSYEQYF. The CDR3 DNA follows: TGTGCCAGCAGCTGGAAGCGGGAGGGCTCCTACGAGCAGTACTTC.

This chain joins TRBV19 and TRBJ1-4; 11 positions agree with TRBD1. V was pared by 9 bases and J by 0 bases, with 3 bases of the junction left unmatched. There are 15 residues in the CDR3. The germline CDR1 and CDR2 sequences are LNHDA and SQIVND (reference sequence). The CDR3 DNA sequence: TGTGCCAGCAAGGGACAGGGGGCAACTAATGAAAAACTGTTTTTT. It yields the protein CASKGQGATNEKLFF.

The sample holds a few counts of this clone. The CDR3 DNA reads as TGTGCCAGCAGCTCAGGACTAGTGGGAACGCAGTATTTT. Protein: CASSSGLVGTQYF. This chain connects TRBV11-2 to TRBJ2-3; 7 bases are shared with TRBD2. The CDR3 spans 13 residues. J gave up 9 bases and V 4 bases, and 7 bases lay outside the gene matches. The germline V gene has CDR1 SGHAT and CDR2 FQNNGV.

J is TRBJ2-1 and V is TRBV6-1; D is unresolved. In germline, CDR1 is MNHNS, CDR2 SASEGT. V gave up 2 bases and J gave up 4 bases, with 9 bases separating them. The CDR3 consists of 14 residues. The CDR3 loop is CASSEIPLYNEQFF. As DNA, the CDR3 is TGTGCCAGCAGTGAAATTCCCCTATACAATGAGCAGTTCTTC.

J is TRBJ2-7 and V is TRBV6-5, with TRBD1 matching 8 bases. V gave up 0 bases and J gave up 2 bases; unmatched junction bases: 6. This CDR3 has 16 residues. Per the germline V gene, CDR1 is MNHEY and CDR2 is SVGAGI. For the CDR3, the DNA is TGTGCCAGCAGTTACTCGTGGGGACAGGCCCCCTACGAGCAGTACTTC. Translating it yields CASSYSWGQAPYEQYF.

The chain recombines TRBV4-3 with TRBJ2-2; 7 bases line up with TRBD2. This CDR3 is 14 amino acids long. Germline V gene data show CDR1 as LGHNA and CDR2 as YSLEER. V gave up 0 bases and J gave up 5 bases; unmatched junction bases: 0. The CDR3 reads CASSQEGGTGELFF. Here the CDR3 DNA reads TGCGCCAGCAGCCAAGAGGGGGGGACCGGGGAGCTGTTTTTT.

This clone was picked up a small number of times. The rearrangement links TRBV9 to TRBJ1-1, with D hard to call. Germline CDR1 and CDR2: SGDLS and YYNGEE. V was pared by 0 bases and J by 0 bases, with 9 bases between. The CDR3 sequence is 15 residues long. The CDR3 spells CASSVEAAMNTEAFF. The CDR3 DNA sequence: TGTGCCAGCAGCGTAGAGGCGGCGATGAACACTGAAGCTTTCTTT.

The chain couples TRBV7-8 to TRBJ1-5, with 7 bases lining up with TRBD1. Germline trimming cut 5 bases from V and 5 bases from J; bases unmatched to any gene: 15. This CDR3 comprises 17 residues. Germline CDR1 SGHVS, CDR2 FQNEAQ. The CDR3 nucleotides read TGTGCCAGCAGCGCCCGAGGCCCCGACAGGGCGCATCAGCCCCAGCATTTT. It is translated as CASSARGPDRAHQPQHF.